The rows below give T cell receptor beta chains drawn from one sample of a study of low-dose radiotherapy and immunotherapy resistance in tumors. TCRdb reprocessed the reads via MiXCR and lists one record per CDR3 protein. Here the sample spans around 99,000 distinct CDR3 sequences, roughly a tenth being singletons. The sequencing used PBMCs, collected before treatment. These TCRs come from a male donor with prostate cancer. CDR3s include the opening cysteine and the closing phenylalanine or tryptophan. A D gene is named only where the DNA matches it firmly. Expanded clones get a size class; other rows say once, few or many, or leave the size out.

j_call	v_call	clone_size	d_call	cdr3_aa	cdr3_nt
TRBJ1-2	TRBV19	many	TRBD1	CASRGTGTHGYTF	TGTGCCAGTAGGGGGACAGGGACTCATGGCTACACCTTC
TRBJ2-7	TRBV28	many	NA	CASSFHTQGAGVPYEQYF	TGTGCCAGCAGTTTCCATACCCAGGGGGCGGGAGTACCTTACGAGCAGTACTTC
TRBJ1-2	TRBV19	many	TRBD1	CASSSDRGLDGYTF	TGTGCCAGTAGTTCGGACAGGGGGCTCGATGGCTACACCTTC
TRBJ2-7	TRBV5-5	many	NA	CASSLSRTVNYEQYF	TGTGCCAGCAGCTTGAGCAGGACCGTGAACTACGAGCAGTACTTC
TRBJ2-1	TRBV29-1	many	NA	CSGEETRGPYNEQFF	TGCAGCGGGGAGGAGACTAGGGGTCCGTACAATGAGCAGTTCTTC
TRBJ2-7	TRBV7-2	many	NA	CASSLARTYSYEQYF	TGTGCCAGCAGCTTAGCGAGGACTTACTCCTACGAGCAGTACTTC
TRBJ2-7	TRBV6-1	NA	NA	CASSVTSPYEQYF	TGTGCCAGCAGCGTGACTTCGCCCTACGAGCAGTACTTC
TRBJ2-7	TRBV28	many	NA	CASTSFSSYEQYF	TGTGCCAGCACATCCTTCAGCTCCTACGAGCAGTACTTC
TRBJ2-7	TRBV28	NA	TRBD1	CASSGRQGSEQYF	TGTGCCAGCAGTGGACGACAGGGTAGCGAGCAGTACTTC
TRBJ1-1	TRBV10-3	many	NA	CAITRQMNTEAFF	TGTGCCATCACGCGGCAGATGAACACTGAAGCTTTCTTT
TRBJ2-5	TRBV7-9	many	TRBD1	CASSSTGAETQYF	TGTGCCAGCAGCTCTACAGGGGCGGAGACCCAGTACTTC
TRBJ2-4	TRBV29-1	many	NA	CSVEENYENIQYF	TGCAGCGTTGAAGAGAACTATGAAAACATTCAGTACTTC
TRBJ2-6	TRBV18	NA	NA	CASSPTPGTLSGANVLTF	TGTGCCAGCTCACCGACACCGGGGACACTCTCTGGGGCCAACGTCCTGACTTTC
TRBJ1-2	TRBV10-3	few	NA	CAISGWDTERANYGYTF	TGTGCCATCAGTGGCTGGGACACCGAAAGGGCTAACTATGGCTACACCTTC
TRBJ2-6	TRBV7-2	many	TRBD1	CASSSGQGWNVLTF	TGTGCCAGCAGCTCGGGACAGGGCTGGAACGTCCTGACTTTC
TRBJ1-6	TRBV4-3	many	NA	CASSQESYNSPLHF	TGCGCCAGCAGCCAAGAGTCCTATAATTCACCCCTCCACTTT
TRBJ2-4	TRBV5-6	many	TRBD1	CASSLGQGYLYF	TGTGCCAGCAGCTTGGGACAGGGCTACTTGTACTTC
TRBJ2-3	TRBV6-6	many	TRBD1	CASSLGQGGSTDTQYF	TGTGCCAGCAGTCTAGGACAGGGGGGGTCCACAGATACGCAGTATTTT
TRBJ1-5	TRBV12-3/TRBV12-4	many	TRBD1	CASSSGQSYSNQPQHF	TGTGCCAGCAGTTCGGGACAGTCTTATAGCAATCAGCCCCAGCATTTT
TRBJ2-1	TRBV6-6	many	NA	CASSRTWGLSNEQFF	TGTGCCAGCAGCCGAACATGGGGGTTGTCCAATGAGCAGTTCTTC
TRBJ1-5	TRBV19	many	TRBD1	CASSGQGSGNQPQHF	TGTGCCAGTAGCGGACAGGGGAGCGGCAATCAGCCCCAGCATTTT
TRBJ2-7	TRBV5-1	many	NA	CASSLDRSYEQYF	TGCGCCAGCAGCCTGGACAGATCCTACGAGCAGTACTTC
TRBJ2-5	TRBV28	NA	NA	CVSSLSGSIETQYF	TGTGTCAGCAGTTTGTCTGGAAGTATTGAGACCCAGTACTTC
TRBJ2-7	TRBV7-9	many	NA	CASSPRGYEYEQYF	TGTGCCAGCAGCCCAAGGGGGTACGAATACGAGCAGTACTTC
TRBJ2-1	TRBV20-1	once	NA	CSASGAHNEQFF	TGCAGTGCTAGTGGGGCCCACAATGAGCAGTTCTTC
TRBJ2-3	TRBV7-2	many	NA	CASSGWSAFQDTQYF	TGTGCCAGCAGCGGCTGGTCGGCTTTTCAGGATACGCAGTATTTT
TRBJ2-5	TRBV28	many	NA	CASSLQVQETQYF	TGTGCCAGCAGTTTGCAGGTCCAAGAGACCCAGTACTTC
TRBJ2-1	TRBV20-1	NA	TRBD2	CSARDEGGRHSYNEQFF	TGCAGTGCTAGAGATGAAGGCGGGAGGCACTCCTACAATGAGCAGTTCTTC
TRBJ2-1	TRBV3-1	many	NA	CASSHSRLPRGNEQFF	TGTGCCAGCAGCCACTCTCGACTACCTCGCGGGAATGAGCAGTTCTTC
TRBJ2-1	TRBV7-2	many	NA	CASLREVGEQFF	TGTGCCAGCCTACGCGAGGTTGGAGAGCAGTTCTTC
TRBJ2-5	TRBV19	many	NA	CASSPPGTRVAQYF	TGTGCCAGTAGCCCTCCGGGTACCCGGGTGGCCCAGTACTTC
TRBJ2-1	TRBV4-3	many	NA	CASSQGGAGELREQFF	TGCGCCAGCAGCCAAGGGGGGGCGGGAGAGCTCCGGGAGCAGTTCTTC